These 7 T cell receptor beta chains share one sample of origin, sequenced in a study of cytomegalovirus exposure and HLA in healthy donors. PCR used 60 Vbeta primers and 13 Jbeta primers. The data were produced by immunoSEQ multiplex PCR, yet TCRdb's version contains in-frame clones alone and is incomplete. The sample includes about 100,000 clones, about 79% of them seen just once. The material sequenced was PBMCs. All receptors come from a woman between 18 and 29 years old in good health and CMV-seronegative.

Only a few counts were recorded for this clone. The J gene is TRBJ2-1, the V gene TRBV6-4; TRBD2 matches at 13 bases. CDR1 MRHNA and CDR2 SNTAGT come from the germline V gene. The trim removed 6 bases at V and 4 bases at J, leaving 3 bases unmatched. This CDR3 region has 15 residues. CDR3 sequence reads: CASSALAGGYNEQFF. In DNA, the CDR3 is TGTGCCAGCAGCGCACTAGCGGGGGGGTACAATGAGCAGTTCTTC.

The chain couples TRBV18 to TRBJ2-7, with 8 bases aligning to TRBD1. Germline-derived CDR1 and CDR2 are KGHSH and LQKENI. The CDR3 runs to 15 residues. V shed 2 bases, J shed 7 bases, and the junction held 10 bases outside the gene matches. CDR3 bases: TGTGCCAGCTCACCAGGCAGGGGGCGAAGGGGAGAGCAGTACTTC. Its translation is CASSPGRGRRGEQYF.

The V and J genes are TRBV19 and TRBJ2-1; 9 bases match TRBD2. CDR1 is LNHDA, CDR2 SQIVND, per germline (reference sequence). Trimming removed 4 bases from V and 5 bases from J; junction bases left unmatched: 6. The CDR3 runs 15 residues. CDR3 amino acids: CASSSPASGDNEQFF. CDR3 DNA: TGTGCCAGTAGTAGCCCGGCTAGCGGGGACAATGAGCAGTTCTTC.

The chain couples TRBV11-1 to TRBJ1-4; the match to TRBD1 covers 9 bases. Germline V gene lookup returns CDR1 SGHAT and CDR2 FQDESV (reference sequence). V shed 5 bases and J 10 bases; nucleotides not matched to a gene: 2. The CDR3 extends over 12 amino acids. This CDR3 reads CASSPDRGKLFF. The CDR3 DNA is TGTGCCAGCAGCCCGGACAGGGGAAAACTGTTTTTT.

The chain uses TRBV28 and TRBJ2-2; 8 bases map to TRBD1. V lost 3 bases to trimming and J lost 8 bases; unmatched junction nucleotides: 11. The CDR3 consists of 16 residues. Germline V gives CDR1 MDHEN, CDR2 SYDVKM. CDR3 nucleotide sequence: TGTGCCAGCAGTTTCCGGCCAGGGGGCGCGATGGGGGAGCTGTTTTTT. This encodes CASSFRPGGAMGELFF. Full variable domain (rest looked up from reference TRBV28 and TRBJ2-2): DVKVTQSSRYLVKRTGEKVFLECVQDMDHENMFWYRQDPGLGLRLIYFSYDVKMKEKGDIPEGYSVSREKKERFSLILESASTNQTSMYLCASSFRPGGAMGELFFGEGSRLTVL.

The rearrangement joins TRBV4-1 to TRBJ2-7, with D perhaps TRBD1 (5 bases). Germline V gives CDR1 MGHRA, CDR2 YSYEKL. The CDR3 runs 17 residues. V shed 2 bases and J shed 3 bases, with 20 bases lying between them. CDR3 coding DNA: TGCGCCAGCAGCCAACATTATGGGGCCGAGAATAACTACGAGCAGTACTTC. It codes for CASSQHYGAENNYEQYF.

This clone occurred a few times. Other DNA variants within this sample encode the same CDR3. This rearrangement joins TRBV6-1 to TRBJ2-3; 12 bases match TRBD2. The V segment lost 2 bases and the J segment 4 bases; nucleotides outside the gene matches: 1. Germline V CDR1 and CDR2: MNHNS, SASEGT. The CDR3 consists of 15 residues. The CDR3 DNA is TGTGCCAGCAGTGAACTAGCGGGGGGGCCAGATACGCAGTATTTT. Residues: CASSELAGGPDTQYF.